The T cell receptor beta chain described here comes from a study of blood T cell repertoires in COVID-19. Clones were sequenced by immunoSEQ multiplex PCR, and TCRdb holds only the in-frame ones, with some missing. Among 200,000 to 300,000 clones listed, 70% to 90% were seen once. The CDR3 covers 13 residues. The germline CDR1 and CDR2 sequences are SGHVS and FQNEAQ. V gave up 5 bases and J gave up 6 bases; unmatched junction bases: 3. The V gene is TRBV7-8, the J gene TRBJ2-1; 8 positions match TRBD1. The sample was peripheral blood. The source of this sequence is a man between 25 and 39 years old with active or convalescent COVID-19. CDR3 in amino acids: CASSRDRGNEQFF. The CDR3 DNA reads TGTGCCAGCAGCCGAGACAGGGGCAATGAGCAGTTCTTC.